This T cell receptor beta chain was captured by sequencing in a study of early T cells in non-severe SARS-CoV-2 infection (dated by TCRdb to about 2021). Study-wide context: Because TCR sequencing relied on bulk RNA taken from unsorted whole blood, pairing of alpha and beta chains was not possible. General findings and caveats noted by the study authors: Matching against VDJdb was skewed toward anti-spike CD8 responses, likely underestimated virus-specific expansions, and missed private and CD4 specificities.

There are a few counts of this clonotype. Its antigen remains unidentified. No clone much larger than this one lies a single base away; base qualities are absent. The CDR3 runs 15 amino acids, cysteine and phenylalanine included. The read is trimmed to its CDR3 DNA, 45 bases read in frame from base 1. The germline V gene gives CDR1 as MNHEY and CDR2 as SVGAGI. The V and J ends are trimmed by 5 bases and 2 bases, leaving 14 bases between them. Libraries were made using 5' RACE. TCRdb names NextSeq 500 as the instrument used. In the TCR library protocol, unique molecular identifiers were attached to individual cDNA molecules to correct for PCR bias and sequencing error. Sequencing covered both TCR alpha and beta chains, and within each sample the abundances of alpha and beta sequences were tightly co-correlated. As for the original processing: Decombinator V4 was used to perform V gene, J gene and CDR3 annotation of TCR sequences. Expanded TCRs were defined as changing significantly between any two time points under a Poisson model with p below 0.0001. TCR abundances were normalised to the total number of TCRs sequenced per sample and expressed as counts per million. MAIT TCRs were defined by TRAV1-2 paired with TRAJ12, TRAJ20 or TRAJ33, and iNKT TCRs by TRAV10 paired with TRAJ18. VDJdb, accessed 1 November 2021, was searched for CMV, EBV and SARS-CoV-2 annotated TCRs, excluding TCRs annotated for multiple antigens. The raw public data were reprocessed by TCRdb itself: fastp quality trimming at Q25, MiXCR clonotype calling, in-frame beta chains only. Every distinct CDR3 protein forms one entry, paired with its most common genes and DNA. Clone size and V and J calls follow TCRdb, not the original study. Across this sample there are more than 50,000 distinct CDR3 sequences, with around 12% seen only once. Around 1.5% of the sample rests with the top ten.

A case-control design nested within a healthcare worker cohort in London, UK, was used, with weekly nasopharyngeal swab PCR tests and blood sampling performed. Between 23 and 31 March 2020, the week of the UK lockdown, healthcare workers were enrolled and then followed up weekly for as long as 16 weeks. The sequencing here drew on whole blood, taken at baseline. The V and J genes are TRBV6-5 and TRBJ2-3; the D segment could be TRBD1, given 5 matching bases. This receptor was taken from an adult who was a healthcare worker with PCR-confirmed SARS-CoV-2 infection or an uninfected control (not recorded which). The CDR3 in this case is CASSKTGNPTDTQYF. In nucleotides, the sequence is TGTGCCAGCAGTAAAACAGGCAACCCCACAGATACGCAGTATTTT.